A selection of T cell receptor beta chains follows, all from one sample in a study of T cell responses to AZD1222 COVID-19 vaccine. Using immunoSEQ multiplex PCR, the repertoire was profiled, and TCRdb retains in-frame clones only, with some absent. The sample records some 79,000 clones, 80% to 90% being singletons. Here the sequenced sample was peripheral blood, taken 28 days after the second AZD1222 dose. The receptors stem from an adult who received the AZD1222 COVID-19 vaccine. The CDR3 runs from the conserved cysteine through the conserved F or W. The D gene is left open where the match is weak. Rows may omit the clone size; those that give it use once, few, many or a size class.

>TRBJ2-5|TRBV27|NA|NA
TGTGCCAGCAGTCGGGGCAGGTACCAAGAGACCCAGTACTTC
CASSRGRYQETQYF
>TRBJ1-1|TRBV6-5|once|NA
TGTGCCAGCACTCCCGGGGGGTACACTGAAGCTTTCTTT
CASTPGGYTEAFF
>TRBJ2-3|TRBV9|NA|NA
TGTGCCAGCAGCGTAGGCCCGGGAGTGGGGACAGATACGCAGTATTTT
CASSVGPGVGTDTQYF
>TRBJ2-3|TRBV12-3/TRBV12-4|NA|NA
TGTGCCAGCGCGCGGGGAATAGATACGCAGTATTTT
CASARGIDTQYF
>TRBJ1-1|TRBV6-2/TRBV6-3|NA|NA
TGTGCCAGCAGTTCCATACAGGGAGGCGACACTGAAGCTTTCTTT
CASSSIQGGDTEAFF
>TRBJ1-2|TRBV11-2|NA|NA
TGTGCCAGCAGCTTCAATAACTATGGCTACACCTTC
CASSFNNYGYTF
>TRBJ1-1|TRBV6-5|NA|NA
TGTGCCAGCAGCCTACACCCGAACACTGAAGCTTTCTTT
CASSLHPNTEAFF
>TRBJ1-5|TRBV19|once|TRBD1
TGTGCCAGTAGCGCAACAACAGGGGGTCGGAATCAGCCCCAGCATTTT
CASSATTGGRNQPQHF
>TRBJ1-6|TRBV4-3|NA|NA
TGCGCCAGCAGCCCCGGGTCGGGGAGAGATTCACCCCTCCACTTT
CASSPGSGRDSPLHF
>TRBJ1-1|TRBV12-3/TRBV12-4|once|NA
TGTGCCAGCAGTTTAACCCATCTGGGAGCTTTCTTT
CASSLTHLGAFF
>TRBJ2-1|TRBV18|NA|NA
TGTGCCAGCTCACCGCCAGGACAGCCCTACAATGAGCAGTTCTTC
CASSPPGQPYNEQFF
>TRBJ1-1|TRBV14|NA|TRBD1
TGTGCCAGCAGCCCACTGACAGGGGGTAACACTGAAGCTTTCTTT
CASSPLTGGNTEAFF
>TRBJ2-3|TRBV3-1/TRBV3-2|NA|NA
TGTGCCAGCAGCCAAGATTGGGGCGAGGAAGGGCAGTATTTT
CASSQDWGEEGQYF
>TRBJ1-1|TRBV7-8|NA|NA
TGTGCCAGCAGCCGTGGACCCGCTGAAGCTTTCTTT
CASSRGPAEAFF
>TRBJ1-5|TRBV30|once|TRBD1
TGTGCCTGGAGCCCCGGACAGGGAGGTCAGCCCCAGCATTTT
CAWSPGQGGQPQHF
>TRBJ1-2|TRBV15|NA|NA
TGTGCCACCAGCAGAGATCTGGGAAACTATGGCTACACCTTT
CATSRDLGNYGYTF
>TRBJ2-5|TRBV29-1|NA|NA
TGCAGCGTTTCTTGGACAAGCCAAGAGACCCAGTACTTC
CSVSWTSQETQYF
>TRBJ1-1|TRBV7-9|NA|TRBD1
TGTGCCAGCAGTCCGACAGGGGGCCTCACTGAAGCTTTCTTT
CASSPTGGLTEAFF
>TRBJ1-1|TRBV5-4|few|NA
TGTGCCAGCAGCTCGGGCCTCTCAAGGGCCAGTAACACTGAAGCTTTCTTT
CASSSGLSRASNTEAFF
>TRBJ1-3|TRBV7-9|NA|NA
TGTGCCAGCAGCTCGTGGGTCTCTGGAAACACCATATATTTT
CASSSWVSGNTIYF
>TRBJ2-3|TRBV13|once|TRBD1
TGTGCCAGCAGCTCCCCCCTTTCCCGGGACAGGGGGCGGACAGATACGCAGTATTTT
CASSSPLSRDRGRTDTQYF
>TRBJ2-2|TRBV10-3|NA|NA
TGTGCCACCCCTCTGAGGGAGGGGGCGACCGGGGAGCTGTTTTTT
CATPLREGATGELFF
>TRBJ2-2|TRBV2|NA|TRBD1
TGTGCCAGCGGAGAACAGGGGGCTGGCACCGGGGAGCTGTTTTTT
CASGEQGAGTGELFF
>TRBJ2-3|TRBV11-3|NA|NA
TGTGCCAGCAGCTTAAAGGAGAGCACAGATACGCAGTATTTT
CASSLKESTDTQYF
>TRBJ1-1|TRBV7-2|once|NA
TGTGCCAGCAGCTTAGTCGAAGGAACTGAAGCTTTCTTT
CASSLVEGTEAFF
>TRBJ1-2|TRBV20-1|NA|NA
TGCAGTGCTAGTAGAGGAAATACTAACTATGGCTACACCTTC
CSASRGNTNYGYTF
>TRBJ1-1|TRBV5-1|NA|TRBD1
TGCGCCAGCAGGACAGGGTCCATGAACACTGAAGCTTTCTTT
CASRTGSMNTEAFF
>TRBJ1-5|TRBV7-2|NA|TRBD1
TGTGCCAGCAGTCATCGACAGGGGCGTGAGCCCCAGCATTTT
CASSHRQGREPQHF
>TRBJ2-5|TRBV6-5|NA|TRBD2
TGTGCCAGCACTACGGGGGGGCGAGAGACCCAGTACTTC
CASTTGGRETQYF
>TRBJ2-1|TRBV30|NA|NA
TGTGCCTGGAGTGTAAAGCGGAGCTCCTACAATGAGCAGTTCTTC
CAWSVKRSSYNEQFF
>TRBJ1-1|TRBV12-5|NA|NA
TGTGCTAGTGGTTTGCTTCGGGGGGTGAACACTGAAGCTTTCTTT
CASGLLRGVNTEAFF
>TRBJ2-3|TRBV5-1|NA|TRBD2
TGCGCCAGCAGCGGAGGACTAGTGTCAGATACGCAGTATTTT
CASSGGLVSDTQYF
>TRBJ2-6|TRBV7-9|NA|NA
TGTGCCAGCAGCTTAGGCGGGTGGGGGGCCAACGTCCTGACTTTC
CASSLGGWGANVLTF
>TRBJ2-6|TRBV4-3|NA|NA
TGCGCCAGCAGCCAAGCGCCTAGGGGTTCCCCCGGCAACGTCCTGACTTTC
CASSQAPRGSPGNVLTF
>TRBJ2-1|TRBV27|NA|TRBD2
TGTGCCAGCAGTTCCCGGACTAGCGGGTACCCGGGGGCCTACAATGAGCAGTTCTTC
CASSSRTSGYPGAYNEQFF
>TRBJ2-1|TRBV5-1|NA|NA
TGCGCCAGCAGCGACAGTACCAATGAGCAGTTCTTC
CASSDSTNEQFF
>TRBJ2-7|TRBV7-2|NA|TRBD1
TGTGCCAGCAGCTCCGAGTTCCCGGGACAGCTTCGGCAGTACTTC
CASSSEFPGQLRQYF
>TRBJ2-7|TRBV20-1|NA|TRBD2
TGCAGTGCTACTAGCGGGAAGGAGCAGTACTTC
CSATSGKEQYF
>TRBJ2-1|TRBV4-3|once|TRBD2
TGCGCCAGCAGCCAAACCACCGGGACTAGCGGGGCCCATGAGCAGTTCTTC
CASSQTTGTSGAHEQFF
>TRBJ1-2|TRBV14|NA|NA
TGTGCCAGCAGCCCCGGACTGGGGCGGTATGGCTACACCTTT
CASSPGLGRYGYTF
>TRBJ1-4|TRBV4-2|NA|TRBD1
TGTGCCAGCAGCCAACCCGACAGGGTGGAAGAAAAACTGTTTTTT
CASSQPDRVEEKLFF
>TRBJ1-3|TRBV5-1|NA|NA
TGCGCCAGCAGCTTGAGGGGGTCTGGAAACACCATATATTTT
CASSLRGSGNTIYF
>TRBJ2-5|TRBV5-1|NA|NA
TGCGCCAGCTCAAGACTGGCGCTGGAGACCCAGTACTTC
CASSRLALETQYF
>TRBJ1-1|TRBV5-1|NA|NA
TGCGCCAGCAGCTTACCCTCAAGAGACGCTTTCTTT
CASSLPSRDAFF
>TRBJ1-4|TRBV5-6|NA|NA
TGTGCCAGCAGCTTGCTGGGCGAAAAACTGTTTTTT
CASSLLGEKLFF
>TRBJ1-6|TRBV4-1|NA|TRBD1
TGCGCCAGCAGCCTTCGGACAGGGCCCAACTCACCCCTCCACTTT
CASSLRTGPNSPLHF
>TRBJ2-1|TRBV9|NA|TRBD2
TGTGCCAGCAGCGTTGGGACTAGCGGGATCTATGAGCAGTTCTTC
CASSVGTSGIYEQFF